These 27 T cell receptor beta chains share one sample of origin, sequenced in a study of blood T cell repertoires in COVID-19. Here immunoSEQ multiplex PCR was the method, and the copy in TCRdb shows in-frame clones only, minus some. Found here are about 170,000 clones, approximately 90% of them singletons; the top ten hold around 5%. The sequencing sample was made of peripheral blood. The origin of the receptors is a man aged 18 to 29 with COVID-19, enrolled during active disease.

CDR3 protein: CASSLSGPGDDNSPLHF. The CDR3 DNA follows: TGTGCCAGCAGTTTGTCCGGTCCAGGGGATGATAATTCACCCCTCCACTTT. The chain uses TRBV28 and TRBJ1-6; D may be TRBD1 (6 bases). Germline V lookup: CDR1 MDHEN, CDR2 SYDVKM. The CDR3 has 17 residues. Trimming left V 3 bases short and J 5 bases short, with 17 bases between.

The chain couples TRBV10-1 to TRBJ2-1, with 12 bases matching TRBD2. This CDR3 region has 17 residues. In germline, CDR1 is WNHNN, CDR2 SYGVQD (reference sequence). V was pared by 10 bases and J by 2 bases, with 12 bases of the junction left unmatched. The DNA for the CDR3 is TGCGCCATCAGAAGAGGGACTAGCGGGTTCCCCTACAATGAGCAGTTCTTC. Its translation: CAIRRGTSGFPYNEQFF.

CDR3 DNA sequence: TGTGCCTGGAGGGAGGGGACGCGCGTTTCTGACGAGCAGTACTTC. This gives the protein CAWREGTRVSDEQYF. The gene calls are TRBV30 and TRBJ2-7, with D perhaps TRBD2 (6 bases). V shed 3 bases and J shed 5 bases, with 20 bases lying between them. The CDR3 covers 15 residues. The V gene's germline CDR1 is GTSNPN and CDR2 SVGIG (reference sequence). The entire variable domain, with the rest obtained from reference TRBV30 and TRBJ2-7, is as follows: SQTIHQWPATLVQPVGSPLSLECTVEGTSNPNLYWYRQAAGRGLQLLFYSVGIGQISSEVPQNLSASRPQDRQFILSSKKLLLSDSGFYLCAWREGTRVSDEQYFGPGTRLTVT.

CDR3 amino acids: CSASSGGAGYGYTF. The CDR3 DNA reads TGCAGTGCTAGTTCAGGGGGCGCAGGGTATGGCTACACCTTC. The chain is built from TRBV20-1 and TRBJ1-2, with 8 nucleotides matching TRBD1. Per the germline V gene, CDR1 is DFQATT and CDR2 is SNEGSKA (reference sequence). V lost 3 bases and J lost 5; bases outside the gene matches: 8. The CDR3 covers 14 residues.

V and J are TRBV6-5 and TRBJ2-2, with D perhaps TRBD2 (6 bases). Germline CDR1 is MNHEY and CDR2 is SVGAGI. Between the trimmed V and J ends, which lost 0 bases and 6 bases, there was a span of 11 bases. This CDR3 contains 15 residues. The CDR3 sequence is CASSYSRWGAGELFF. CDR3 coding DNA: TGTGCCAGCAGTTACTCGAGGTGGGGGGCCGGGGAGCTGTTTTTT.

This clone has only one observation. The chain has TRBV25-1 and TRBJ2-2; maybe TRBD2 (5 bases). Trimming left V 6 bases short and J 2 bases short, with 19 bases between. Germline CDR1 is MGHDK and CDR2 is SYGVNS. The CDR3 sequence is 17 residues long. The CDR3 DNA follows: TGTGCCAGCAGCGCCATGAGGGCAGACCAAAACACCGGGGAGCTGTTTTTT. Translation: CASSAMRADQNTGELFF.

J is TRBJ2-7 and V is TRBV28; 9 nucleotides align to TRBD1. This CDR3 has 16 residues. Germline lookup yields CDR1 MDHEN and CDR2 SYDVKM. Unmatched junction bases numbered 9, after V lost 0 bases and J lost 6 bases. The CDR3 coding sequence is TGTGCCAGCAGTTTATGGACCGGGACAGGGATCAGCGAGCAGTACTTC. Protein product: CASSLWTGTGISEQYF. The full variable domain, in which reference TRBV28 and TRBJ2-7 provide the parts outside the CDR3, is DVKVTQSSRYLVKRTGEKVFLECVQDMDHENMFWYRQDPGLGLRLIYFSYDVKMKEKGDIPEGYSVSREKKERFSLILESASTNQTSMYLCASSLWTGTGISEQYFGPGTRLTVT.

The chain combines TRBV9 with TRBJ2-1, with TRBD2 matching over 8 bases. Germline V gives CDR1 SGDLS, CDR2 YYNGEE. Trimming took 4 bases from V and 2 from J; bases not matched to a gene: 8. The CDR3 is made up of 16 amino acids. CDR3 in DNA: TGTGCCAGCAGCCCCCCGGGACTAGTGACCTACAATGAGCAGTTCTTC. Translation: CASSPPGLVTYNEQFF.

V and J are TRBV24-1 and TRBJ1-2; no reliable D call. CDR3 length: 12 residues. Trimming removed 1 base from V and 8 bases from J, with 7 bases in between. The germline V gene encodes CDR1 KGHDR and CDR2 SFDVKD. The CDR3, as DNA: TGTGCCACCAGTGATTTAATAGCCGGCTACACCTTC. Residues: CATSDLIAGYTF.

This clone was picked up a small number of times. The V call is TRBV4-3, the J call TRBJ2-7; 10 bases match TRBD2. Germline V lookup: CDR1 LGHNA, CDR2 YSLEER. Germline trimming cut 4 bases from V and 2 bases from J; bases unmatched to any gene: 8. This CDR3 has 16 residues. The CDR3 protein is CASSPDVLAGTYEQYF. CDR3 DNA: TGCGCCAGCAGCCCCGACGTACTAGCGGGAACCTACGAGCAGTACTTC.

The genes are TRBV23-1 and TRBJ1-2, with no clear D. TRBV23-1 is an ORF, and what it does is uncertain. Between the trimmed V and J ends, which lost 0 bases and 4 bases, there was a span of 24 bases. The CDR3 runs 19 residues. The CDR3 sequence is CASSQSPHPEWPQGYGYTF. The CDR3 nucleotides read TGCGCCAGCAGTCAATCGCCTCATCCGGAGTGGCCTCAAGGCTATGGCTACACCTTC.

V is TRBV6-2 or TRBV6-3 and J is TRBJ2-1, with D perhaps matching TRBD2 (5 bases). The CDR3 consists of 15 residues. Deletions cut 2 bases from V and 3 bases from J, with 11 bases between. CDR1 and CDR2 from the germline V gene are MNHEY and SVGEGT. The CDR3: CASSYDYEIYNEQFF. Written as DNA, the CDR3 is TGTGCCAGCAGTTACGACTACGAAATCTACAATGAGCAGTTCTTC.

The V and J genes are TRBV6-5 and TRBJ2-7, with 8 bases lining up with TRBD1. Trimming removed 9 bases from V and 1 base from J; junction bases left unmatched: 8. This CDR3 spans 14 amino acids. Germline CDR1 and CDR2: MNHEY and SVGAGI. This chain's CDR3 is CASSRDRLSYEQYF. In nucleotides, the CDR3 is TGTGCCAGTAGCCGGGACAGGCTTTCCTACGAGCAGTACTTC.

This clone has just one count. The gene calls are TRBV19 and TRBJ1-5; D ambiguous. Germline lookup yields CDR1 LNHDA and CDR2 SQIVND (reference sequence). V was pared by 2 bases and J by 6 bases, with 5 bases between. There are 12 residues in the CDR3. CDR3 DNA: TGTGCCAGTAGTATATCGTCTCAGCCCCAGCATTTT. It codes for CASSISSQPQHF.

The chain uses TRBV7-2 and TRBJ1-1, with D tentatively TRBD1 (5 bases). CDR1 and CDR2 (germline): SGHTA, FQGNSA. This CDR3 region has 17 residues. Trimming stripped 4 bases from V and 1 base from J, with 19 bases between. In DNA form, the CDR3 reads TGTGCCAGCAGCTCCCCTCTCCAGGGAGCGGGGAACACTGAAGCTTTCTTT. It specifies CASSSPLQGAGNTEAFF.

The rearrangement joins TRBV28 to TRBJ2-4; no reliable D call. CDR1 and CDR2 from the germline V gene are MDHEN and SYDVKM. The V and J ends lost 6 bases and 2 bases respectively, with 5 bases between them. The CDR3 is 12 amino acids. The CDR3 reads CASSRTKNIQYF. The CDR3 DNA reads TGTGCCAGCAGCAGAACCAAAAACATTCAGTACTTC.

The chain links TRBV27 to TRBJ2-1; tentatively, D is TRBD2 (6 bases). CDR1 is MNHEY and CDR2 is SMNVEV in the germline V gene (reference sequence). With 2 bases removed from V and 1 base from J, the gap between germline ends came to 12 bases. CDR3 length equals 16 residues. CDR3 in amino acids: CASSLKGRWSYNEQFF. As DNA, the CDR3 is TGTGCCAGCAGTTTAAAGGGGAGGTGGTCCTACAATGAGCAGTTCTTC.

The genes are TRBV19 and TRBJ1-1; the D gene is possibly TRBD1 (5 bases). The CDR3 length is 14 residues. The ends were cut back, 2 bases at V and 4 bases at J, with 11 bases in the middle. Germline V lookup: CDR1 LNHDA, CDR2 SQIVND (reference sequence). CDR3 DNA sequence: TGTGCCAGTAGTATAAGCGGCGGGGGCACTGAAGCTTTCTTT. It yields the protein CASSISGGGTEAFF.

V gene TRBV19 combines with J gene TRBJ1-3; D is ambiguous. V shed 2 bases and J shed 0 bases, with 14 bases lying between them. The germline gives CDR1 LNHDA, CDR2 SQIVND (reference sequence). CDR3 length equals 17 residues. CDR3 loop: CASSITAERSSGNTIYF. The CDR3 DNA is TGTGCCAGTAGTATAACGGCGGAACGGAGCTCTGGAAACACCATATATTTT.

The chain uses TRBV27 and TRBJ2-3; perhaps TRBD2 as D (5 bases). The CDR3 has 14 amino acids. V lost 2 bases to trimming and J lost 7 bases, with 13 bases between them. Germline loops: CDR1 MNHEY, CDR2 SMNVEV (reference sequence). As DNA, the CDR3 is TGTGCCAGCAGTTTAGGACTTCCGATCTATACGCAGTATTTT. This translates into CASSLGLPIYTQYF.

The genes are TRBV19 and TRBJ2-6; the D gene is possibly TRBD2 (6 bases). The CDR3 runs to 14 residues. Germline V gene sequence: CDR1 LNHDA, CDR2 SQIVND (reference sequence). V was shortened by 3 bases and J by 4 bases, with 7 bases between the two germline ends. CDR3 loop: CASSMGGGANVLTF. CDR3 coding DNA: TGTGCCAGTAGTATGGGAGGAGGGGCCAACGTCCTGACTTTC.

The chain's CDR3 is CASSRGQGEGPQHF. The CDR3, as DNA: TGTGCCAGCAGCCGTGGACAGGGAGAAGGGCCCCAGCATTTT. This rearrangement joins TRBV28 to TRBJ1-5, with TRBD1 matching 8 bases. After removal of 6 bases from V and 9 bases from J, the junction contained 10 bases not matched to a gene. There are 14 residues in the CDR3. CDR1 is MDHEN, CDR2 SYDVKM, per germline.

This chain joins TRBV7-9 and TRBJ2-2; 11 bases map to TRBD1. Germline CDR1 reads SEHNR; CDR2 reads FQNEAQ (reference sequence). There are 14 residues in the CDR3. V shed 4 bases, J shed 6 bases, and the junction held 1 base outside the gene matches. The CDR3 protein is CASSWTGGAGELFF. The CDR3 region has the DNA TGTGCCAGCAGCTGGACAGGGGGCGCCGGGGAGCTGTTTTTT.

The V call is TRBV10-1, the J call TRBJ2-7; D is ambiguous. The CDR3 contains 13 residues. Trimming shortened V by 2 bases and J by 10 bases, and 15 bases separated the two germline ends. CDR1 is WNHNN and CDR2 is SYGVQD in the germline V gene (reference sequence). The CDR3 nucleotides are TGCGCCAGCAGTGAGCCGCCGCCTCTTGGCCAGTACTTC. Protein: CASSEPPPLGQYF.

V and J are TRBV27 and TRBJ2-1; possible D gene TRBD2, 6 bases. Germline V gene sequence: CDR1 MNHEY, CDR2 SMNVEV (reference sequence). This CDR3 is built from 15 residues. V was shortened by 2 bases and J by 6 bases, with 14 bases between the two germline ends. CDR3 nucleotides: TGTGCCAGCAGTTTAGGGAGGAGGGTGGGCAATGAGCAGTTCTTC. It yields the protein CASSLGRRVGNEQFF.

V and J are TRBV5-6 and TRBJ2-7, with 11 bases aligning to TRBD1. CDR3 length: 14 residues. With V trimmed by 5 bases and J by 2 bases, 3 bases remained unmatched. In germline, CDR1 is SGHDT, CDR2 YYEEEE. CDR3 region: CASRPGQGAYEQYF. Here the CDR3 DNA reads TGTGCCAGCAGGCCGGGACAGGGGGCCTACGAGCAGTACTTC. Supplemented by reference TRBV5-6 and TRBJ2-7, the full variable domain reads DAGVTQSPTHLIKTRGQQVTLRCSPKSGHDTVSWYQQALGQGPQFIFQYYEEEERQRGNFPDRFSGHQFPNYSSELNVNALLLGDSALYLCASRPGQGAYEQYFGPGTRLTVT.

The chain carries TRBV27 and TRBJ1-5, with TRBD1 matching 12 bases. The CDR3 sequence is 16 residues long. In germline, CDR1 is MNHEY, CDR2 SMNVEV (reference sequence). J was trimmed by 7 bases and V by 5 bases; bases with no gene match: 9. The CDR3 spells CASSPGDRGRGQPQHF. In DNA form, the CDR3 reads TGTGCCAGCAGTCCAGGGGACAGGGGGCGGGGGCAGCCCCAGCATTTT.